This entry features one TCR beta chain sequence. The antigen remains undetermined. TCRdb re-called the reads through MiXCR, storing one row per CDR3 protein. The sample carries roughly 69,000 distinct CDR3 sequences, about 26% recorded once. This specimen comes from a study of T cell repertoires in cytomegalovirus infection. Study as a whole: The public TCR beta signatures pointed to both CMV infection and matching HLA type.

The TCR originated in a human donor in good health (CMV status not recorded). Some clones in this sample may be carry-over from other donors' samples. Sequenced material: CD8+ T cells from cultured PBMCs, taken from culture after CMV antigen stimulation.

The CDR3 DNA sequence: TGTGCCAGCAGCTTAAACAGGGCTCGGAACACCGGGGAGCTGTTTTTT. Protein: CASSLNRARNTGELFF. The gene calls are TRBV11-2 and TRBJ2-2; D perhaps matches TRBD1 (6 bases). The CDR3 has 16 amino acids. Trimming shortened V by 2 bases and J by 1 base, and 11 bases separated the two germline ends. Germline values: CDR1 SGHAT, CDR2 FQNNGV.